The sequence of this TCR beta chain was determined in a study of read filtering for tumor transcriptome and immune sequencing. For this clonotype: This may be a read error, as it is one base from a much larger clone.

Trimming cost V 5 bases and J 2 bases, with 8 bases left between them. Germline V gene lookup returns CDR1 MNHEY and CDR2 SVGAGI. The CDR3 sequence is 13 residues long. From 350 to 500 ng of RNA, a library with molecular barcoded alpha/delta and beta/gamma adaptors was made. TCRdb re-derived calls from the reads in MiXCR, one entry per CDR3 protein. The sample has 75,000 to 95,000 distinct CDR3 sequences; 20% to 25% are singletons. The receptor's source is a donor older than 35 with multiple myeloma. The chain joins TRBV6-5 to TRBJ2-3, with D uncertain. Sequenced material: a population of CD138-negative cells sorted from bone marrow. The DNA of the CDR3 is TGTGCCAGCAGTGATGGGGTCACAGATACGCAGTATTTT. This codes for CASSDGVTDTQYF.